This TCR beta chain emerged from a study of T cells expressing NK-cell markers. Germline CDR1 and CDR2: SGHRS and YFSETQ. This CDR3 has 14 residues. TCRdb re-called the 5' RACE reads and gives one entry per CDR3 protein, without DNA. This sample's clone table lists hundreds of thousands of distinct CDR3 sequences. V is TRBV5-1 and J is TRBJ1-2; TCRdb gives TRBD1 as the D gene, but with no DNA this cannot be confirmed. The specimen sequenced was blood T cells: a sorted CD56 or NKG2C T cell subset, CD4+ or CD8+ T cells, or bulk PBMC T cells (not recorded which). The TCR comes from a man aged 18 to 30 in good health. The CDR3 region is CASSSSRGKDGYTF. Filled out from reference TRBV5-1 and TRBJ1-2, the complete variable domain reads KAGVTQTPRYLIKTRGQQVTLSCSPISGHRSVSWYQQTPGQGLQFLFEYFSETQRNKGNFPGRFSGRQFSNSRSEMNVSTLELGDSALYLCASSSSRGKDGYTFGSGTRLTVV.